The rows below give T cell receptor beta chains drawn from one sample of a study of T-cell reconstitution after alpha-beta-depleted transplantation in children. Via MiXCR, TCRdb re-called the PCR reads, giving one row per CDR3 protein. The data hold about 440,000 distinct CDR3 sequences, with around two fifths observed a single time. Source: PBMCs, taken before TCRalphabeta/CD19-depleted stem cell transplant. Every receptor here comes from a girl aged 2 to 9 with aplastic anemia, due to receive a stem cell transplant. Each CDR3 is given with its conserved first and last residue. D genes are given only for firm matches. Clone size is shown for a subset of rows, as once, few, many or a class of expanded clone.

v_gene	d_gene	abundance	j_gene	len	CDR3nt	CDR3aa
TRBV6-5	NA	NA	TRBJ2-5	14	TGTGCCAGCAGTTACTCGAGCGGGTGGGAGACCCAGTACTTC	CASSYSSGWETQYF
TRBV9	NA	many	TRBJ2-2	15	TGTGCCAGCAGCCCTGACTGGGGCAACACCGGGGAGCTGTTTTTT	CASSPDWGNTGELFF
TRBV4-1	NA	few	TRBJ1-5	14	TGCGCCAGCAGCCCTTGGGAATCCAATCAGCCCCAGCATTTT	CASSPWESNQPQHF
TRBV13	TRBD2	NA	TRBJ2-7	14	TGTGCCAGCAGCTCCGGACTAGCGGACTACGAGCAGTACTTC	CASSSGLADYEQYF
TRBV12-1	NA	NA	TRBJ2-2	14	TGTGCCATGGGCTTTGGGCGCATCAGCGGGGAGCTGTTTTTT	CAMGFGRISGELFF
TRBV18	TRBD1	NA	TRBJ2-5	14	TGTGCCAGCTCACAGGGACAGAGCCAAGAGACCCAGTACTTC	CASSQGQSQETQYF
TRBV5-6	TRBD2	NA	TRBJ2-2	19	TGTGCCATCGGCCCGGACAGACTAGCGGGAGCATACGTCCCCGGGGAGCTGTTTTTT	CAIGPDRLAGAYVPGELFF
TRBV7-2	TRBD2	many	TRBJ2-5	16	TGTGCCAGCAGCCCGGGACTAGCGCGGTTCCAAGAGACCCAGTACTTC	CASSPGLARFQETQYF
TRBV27	TRBD1	NA	TRBJ2-1	15	TGTGCCAGCAGTTTAGTGGGACAGGGATCAAATGAGCAGTTCTTC	CASSLVGQGSNEQFF
TRBV20-1	NA	NA	TRBJ2-4	11	TGCAGTGCTAGCGGGTTGGGCATTCAGTACTTC	CSASGLGIQYF
TRBV20-1	TRBD1	NA	TRBJ2-3	15	TGCAGTGCTAGCGACAGGGCCTTTAGCACAGATACGCAGTATTTT	CSASDRAFSTDTQYF
TRBV3-1	TRBD1	few	TRBJ1-4	14	TGTGCCAGCAGCCGACAGGGAGTCAATGAAAAACTGTTTTTT	CASSRQGVNEKLFF
TRBV20-1	TRBD2	NA	TRBJ2-7	14	TGCAGTGCGACGACTAGCGGGAGAGTCTACGAGCAGTACTTC	CSATTSGRVYEQYF
TRBV6-1	NA	NA	TRBJ1-5	15	TGTGCCAGCAGTCGGACCTATTCAGAGAGTCAGCCCCAGCATTTT	CASSRTYSESQPQHF
TRBV30	TRBD1	NA	TRBJ2-7	15	TGTGCCTGGTGTAAGGGGGCTAGAGGTTCCTACGAGCAGTACTTC	CAWCKGARGSYEQYF
TRBV7-2	NA	many	TRBJ1-4	14	TGTGCCAGCACCAGTACTGCAACTAATGAAAAACTGTTTTTT	CASTSTATNEKLFF
TRBV6-1	TRBD2	NA	TRBJ2-5	16	TGTGCCAGCAGTCTCATTAGCGGGGTTGCGGGAGAGACCCAGTACTTC	CASSLISGVAGETQYF
TRBV20-1	NA	NA	TRBJ1-5	11	TGCAGTGCTAGAGATAAGGCCCACCAGCATTTT	CSARDKAHQHF
TRBV27	NA	NA	TRBJ2-5	14	TGTGCCAGCAGTCCTACAGGCCGGAGGGAGACCCAGTACTTC	CASSPTGRRETQYF
TRBV5-1	TRBD1	NA	TRBJ2-7	15	TGCGCCAGCAGCTCGACCAGGACAGGGAAAGGCGAGCAGTACTTC	CASSSTRTGKGEQYF
TRBV10-1	NA	few	TRBJ2-3	15	TGCGCCAGCAGTGAGTCGCCCATGGACTCAGATACGCAGTATTTT	CASSESPMDSDTQYF
TRBV9	TRBD2	NA	TRBJ2-2	14	TGTGCCAGCAGCGTCAGGACTAGCCGGGCGGAGCTGTTTTTT	CASSVRTSRAELFF
TRBV20-1	TRBD1	NA	TRBJ2-3	13	TGCAGTGCCGGGGACAGGGCCACAGATACGCAGTATTTT	CSAGDRATDTQYF
TRBV5-1	TRBD1	few	TRBJ2-7	14	TGCGCCAGCAGCGCGGGGACAGGTCTTAGCGAGCAGTACTTC	CASSAGTGLSEQYF
TRBV12-3/TRBV12-4	NA	many	TRBJ1-2	11	TGTGCCAGCAGTTTGAGATATGGCTACACCTTC	CASSLRYGYTF
TRBV3-1	NA	NA	TRBJ2-4	12	TGTGCCAGCAGCCAAGGAGGGGGGACCTTTTACTTC	CASSQGGGTFYF
TRBV6-5	TRBD1	once	TRBJ2-1	16	TGTGCCAGCTTACAATTGACAGGGGGGTCATACAATGAGCAGTTCTTC	CASLQLTGGSYNEQFF
TRBV7-3	NA	NA	TRBJ1-2	13	TGTGCCAGCAGCTTAACAGAGGGGTATGGCTACACCTTC	CASSLTEGYGYTF
TRBV7-3	NA	NA	TRBJ2-1	17	TGTGCCAGCAGCCCCGAGAGTGGGGCAGCTACCTACAATGAGCAGTTCTTC	CASSPESGAATYNEQFF
TRBV4-1	TRBD2	NA	TRBJ2-3	15	TGCGCCAGCAGCCAAGTCCTAGCGGGGTCCTATACGCAGTATTTT	CASSQVLAGSYTQYF
TRBV10-3	NA	few	TRBJ1-1	14	TGTGCCATCAAAGGGCGTAGGGGGGACACTGAAGCTTTCTTT	CAIKGRRGDTEAFF
TRBV10-3	NA	NA	TRBJ2-1	16	TGTGCCATCAGTGACCTCCCGGTCGGGTCGGACAATGAGCAGTTCTTC	CAISDLPVGSDNEQFF
TRBV5-1	NA	NA	TRBJ2-3	12	TGCGCCAGCGAGGGAAGCGCAGATACGCAGTATTTT	CASEGSADTQYF
TRBV5-5	NA	NA	TRBJ2-7	14	TGTGCCAGCAGCCCCTGGGGGGGCACGAACGAGCAGTACTTC	CASSPWGGTNEQYF
TRBV7-3	TRBD2	NA	TRBJ2-1	11	TGTGCCAGCAGCCCGGGACTAGTTGCGTTCTTC	CASSPGLVAFF
TRBV7-6	TRBD2	NA	TRBJ2-3	15	TGTGCCAGCAGCTTAGATAGCGGGAAGGCAGATACGCAGTATTTT	CASSLDSGKADTQYF
TRBV5-5	NA	NA	TRBJ2-5	16	TGTGCCAGCAAGGAAATCGACAGGCCTCCCCAAGAGACCCAGTACTTC	CASKEIDRPPQETQYF
TRBV15	NA	NA	TRBJ2-3	14	TGTGCCACCAGCTTTGGGGGGGGCCCTGATACGCAGTATTTT	CATSFGGGPDTQYF
TRBV20-1	NA	NA	TRBJ2-7	16	TGCAGTGCTAGAGGGGGGTTTGGGGCGGGCCTCTACGAGCAGTACTTC	CSARGGFGAGLYEQYF